This TCR beta chain was sequenced during a study of regulatory T cells in long-lasting Graves disease. Time point specified: persistent/refractory GD, antithyroid drugs over 5 years with positive TRAb. Isolated PBMC RNA provided the starting material for the TCR library. Criteria from the American Thyroid Association guidelines were applied to diagnose Graves' disease. Study outcomes and limitations: Persistent cases of Graves' showed reduced TCR diversity relative to newly diagnosed patients.

Trimming left V 3 bases short and J 2 bases short, with 11 bases between. This CDR3 comprises 13 residues. Looked up from germline, CDR1 is DFQATT and CDR2 is SNEGSKA (reference sequence). Of note for this clonotype: Its antigen is not identified.

Arm-PCR of CDR3 regions and iRepertoire HTBI primers were used to build TCR beta libraries. TCRdb re-analysed the multiplex PCR reads in MiXCR, keeping a single row per CDR3 protein. Of 350,000 to 500,000 distinct CDR3 sequences listed, under 25% are singletons. The chain has TRBV20-1 and TRBJ2-7, with no clear D. The source is a female donor with Graves disease. The sequencing here drew on peripheral blood mononuclear cells (PBMCs), taken when the disease was refractory, from a patient treated with antithyroid drugs. The CDR3 here is CSARESETYEQYF. CDR3 nucleotide sequence: TGCAGTGCTAGGGAATCGGAGACCTACGAGCAGTACTTC.